Described below is a single TCR beta chain sequence and its context. This clone showed up just a few times. Which antigen it targets is not known. Per-base qualities were not stored, and no clone one base away is much larger. The cohort consisted of approximately 690 healthy bone marrow donors. At the time of sampling, every cohort member was nominally healthy, though immune exposures that went unrecorded were likely present. The donor was CMV seropositive and belonged to the group of 250 to 300 seropositive cohort members. Each donor provided a peripheral blood sample, and peripheral blood mononuclear cells were used for TCR beta sequencing. The Qiagen DNeasy Blood Extraction Kit was used to extract genomic DNA from the blood cell samples. The data stem from a study of cytomegalovirus exposure and HLA in healthy donors (dated by TCRdb to between 2016 and 2019). With regard to the full study: In an earlier analysis of 450 to 750 of the donors, 276 Gb of sequence data and about 110 million unique TCR beta sequences from about 190 million T cells were reported. Roughly 300 gigabases of sequencing data and approximately 93 million unique TCR sequences were included in an early release covering about 620 HLA-typed donors. Of the roughly 390 genotyped donors, less than 85% were placed in the genetic ancestry cluster associated with self-reported Caucasian donors. The study aimed to test whether cataloging public T cell receptors could reveal signatures of past pathogen exposure. The study used immunosequencing to profile the T cell repertoires of under 700 subjects and linked those repertoires to cytomegalovirus serostatus. In addition to the first cohort of 666 subjects, a separate validation cohort of some 120 different subjects was used. High-throughput TCR immunosequencing, statistical association of individual TCRs with disease status, and machine learning were combined to predict cytomegalovirus infection status. A later analysis re-examined previously published TCR beta repertoires from roughly 720 donors and added high-resolution HLA genotyping to investigate patterns of TCR occurrence. In the later analysis, no new phenotypic data were used to find candidate immune exposures; instead, reliance was placed on TCR beta sequences and their occurrence across donors. An earlier analysis of around 640 of the donors used high-throughput TCR beta sequencing to judge whether each TCR beta V gene segment behaved as functional or pseudogenic. Donor age, sex, ethnicity and CMV serostatus were collected together with the repertoire data. Genome-wide SNP genotypes for about 65% of the roughly 670 donors were used in a later genetic analysis, which treated that subset as a discovery cohort. All discovery cohort repertoires had been generated on a single sequencing platform. Class I and class II HLA loci were covered by the typing at four-digit resolution. The number of donors typed differed by locus, with 629-630 for A, B, C, DRB1 and DQB1, 522 for DQA1, 606 for DPA1, and some 440 for DPB1. Because of strong linkage in the cohort, five DR-DQ haplotypes were treated as single units for association and clustering. Among about 390 genotyped donors of the cohort, an average of 235,054 unique TCR beta nucleotide sequences were sequenced per donor, 15% to 20% of them non-productive. Findings and caveats that apply to the study as a whole: At a false discovery rate of 0.05, a later analysis linked under 20,000 TCR beta sequences to specific HLA alleles. Most TCR sequences were observed very rarely across donors, whereas some public TCRs were present in many individuals. In an earlier analysis of approximately 600 of the donors, most TCR beta V segments were observed in productive rearrangements about 87% or about 30% of the time, broadly matching IMGT annotations. A cluster of highly shared sequence variants was judged likely to represent a technical artifact of the sequencing pipeline. The study listed 150 to 200 TCR beta chains as associated with cytomegalovirus. The 87-base-pair reads could not distinguish some IMGT-functional V segments, including TRBV6-2 and TRBV6-3, so those segments were excluded. Roughly uniform sequencing depth across donors was assumed in presence/absence analyses, although this assumption may not hold. Seventeen rarely observed V segments, including chromosome 9 orphons, were excluded from the earlier analysis of several hundred of the donors because counts were too low. Compared with the roughly 700-donor mean, donors in an Asian-associated ancestry cluster had fewer N-insertions in productive TCRs, according to a later genetic analysis. A further reported finding was that TCR beta sequences accurately predicted the HLA-A and HLA-B alleles for most subjects in the first cohort. According to a later analysis, parvovirus B19, influenza, CMV and Epstein-Barr virus appeared linked to several top co-occurrence clusters. In both the original and validation cohorts, the classifier was reported to diagnose cytomegalovirus status with high specificity and sensitivity. The cohort was sequenced for TCR beta chains only, and without alpha or paired-chain data the features that could be detected were limited. In a later genetic analysis, a missense DCLRE1C variant was associated with V-gene and J-gene trimming of TCR beta chains, and the association was replicated in an independent cohort. Because HLA typing was missing for some donors at each locus, association tests included only the typed subset. Assigning TCR associations to individual alleles was difficult when HLA alleles, especially DR and DQ, strongly co-occurred. Linkage disequilibrium might explain the correlated functional status among segregating V segments, but an unknown experimental factor could not be excluded. Compared with equally common non-associated chains, HLA-associated TCR beta chains in a later analysis were more clonally expanded and had lower generation probabilities. Most CMV-associated TCR beta chains appeared to be HLA-restricted in a later analysis, and the HLA associations seemed to be driven largely by CMV exposure. According to a later analysis, TCR association rates differed among HLA loci, with DRB1 alleles showing the most associated TCRs and HLA-C alleles showing the fewest. Immune exposure information for the cohort was limited to CMV serostatus. In vitro tests confirmed that three of the cytomegalovirus-associated TCR beta chains recognize cytomegalovirus antigens. According to the authors, the approach could potentially be generalized to other disease states and immunological phenotypes.

V is reduced by 0 bases and J by 1 base, leaving a spacing of 9 bases between them. From the germline V gene, CDR1 is MNHEY and CDR2 is SVGAGI. The CDR3 holds 15 amino acids from the cysteine to the phenylalanine. The CDR3 DNA has 45 bases and is translated from base 1. The library relied on the immunoSEQ multiplex PCR assay. For the multiplex PCR, a mixture combining 60 forward primers for TCR Vbeta segments and 13 reverse primers for TCR Jbeta segments was used. Amplification of the CDR3 region of rearranged TCR beta genes was performed with a multiplex PCR assay on genomic DNA. Amplified TCR beta libraries were sequenced as 87-base-pair reads on the Illumina HiSeq System. In the paper's pipeline: Across the roughly 670 repertoires, a later analysis counted 60 million to 90 million unique TCR beta chains, about 10 million of which were shared by at least two donors. A nearest-neighbor algorithm error-corrected the raw reads and collapsed the reads into unique sequences, merging closely related sequences to remove PCR and sequencing errors. To assign V, D and J gene segments, CDR3 sequences were aligned to IMGT reference sequences. Each retained sequence needed at least a six-nucleotide match to both a V gene segment and a J gene segment. A rearrangement counted as productive if the CDR3 had no stop codons and remained in frame with V and J, and every other rearrangement counted as non-productive. CDR3 was defined according to IMGT convention as the region running from the second conserved V-encoded cysteine to the conserved J-encoded phenylalanine. The earlier analysis of 450 to 750 of the donors excluded any sequence lacking an unambiguous match to a single V gene segment. An earlier analysis of some 610 of the donors called V segments functional above 56.7% productive rearrangements and segregating when the between-donor standard deviation exceeded 5%. To diagnose cytomegalovirus status from the catalog of TCR beta chain sequences, a statistical classification framework was built. In a later analysis, V and J genes were assigned by comparing TCR nucleotide sequences against IMGT/GENE-DB human TR gene sequences. Using the TCRdist pipeline, a later analysis assigned CDR3 sequences along with most-parsimonious VDJ recombination scenarios. In a later analysis, each TCR beta chain was defined by its CDR3 amino acid sequence together with its V-gene family, and reads lacking a unique V-gene family were excluded. A later analysis removed over 500 highly shared, low-generation-probability nucleotide sequences to deal with suspected cross-contamination and a sequencing artifact. For each public chain, a later analysis derived a clonal expansion index from normalized ranks of inferred template counts within each repertoire. In a later analysis, generation probabilities were computed with a VDJ recombination model fitted to out-of-frame rearrangements, and the resulting probabilities were checked against IGoR. A later analysis scored TCR-TCR, TCR-HLA and TCR-CMV co-occurrence with hypergeometric tests, applying a repertoire-size bias correction to TCR pairs. A later analysis estimated false discovery rates by permuting HLA or CMV assignments 20 times. In a later analysis, co-occurring TCRs were grouped using DBSCAN, with TCRdist sequence similarity added in when clustering inside HLA-allele-positive subsets. For co-occurrence clustering, repertoires with fewer than 30,000 or more than 120,000 public chains were excluded, along with four to six repertoires with anomalous nucleotide sharing. Not all clones reach the TCRdb copy of this immuneACCESS table, which keeps in-frame sequences only. Checked studies attribute under half of the gap to unresolved V genes and leave the rest unexplained. V, J and clone size were drawn from that table, and D and trimming were deduced from the DNA. In this sample the table shows around 150,000 clones, 82% of which occur a single time. The top ten hold less than 1% of the sample.

Recombination joined TRBV6-5 with TRBJ1-1; the D gene is perhaps TRBD1, on 6 matching bases. Material: PBMCs. The TCR originated in a girl aged 2-15 years in good health and CMV-seropositive. The CDR3 protein is CASSYSRTANTEAFF. The sequenced DNA is TGTGCCAGCAGTTACTCGAGGACAGCGAACACTGAAGCTTTCTTT.